What follows describes a single T cell receptor beta chain. What it binds is not known. This sample stems from a study of PD-1 blockade in mismatch repair-deficient tumors. V was clipped by 5 bases and J by 0 bases, with 7 bases between them. CDR3 length: 12 amino acids. Germline V gives CDR1 SQVTM, CDR2 ANQGSEA. Produced via immunoSEQ multiplex PCR; TCRdb's table is partial and in-frame only. The sample has tens of thousands of clones, almost 80% seen once; the top ten hold roughly 6%. Notes on the study in general: After pembrolizumab, tumor-resident clones rose rapidly, then generally contracted before radiologic responses.

The sequenced sample was peripheral blood, obtained 2 weeks after starting pembrolizumab. The receptor was isolated from an adult with mismatch repair-deficient cancer. The chain recombines TRBV29-1 with TRBJ1-1, with D unclear. CDR3 sequence reads: CSVKGLNTEAFF. CDR3 nucleotides: TGCAGCGTTAAGGGATTGAACACTGAAGCTTTCTTT.